Below are 22 T cell receptor beta chains sequenced from a single sample in a study of HIV-infected children after antiretroviral therapy interruption. The treatment denotes: PENTA 11 planned treatment interruption arm or continuous ART arm. The TCR library was built from RNA with a 3' RACE protocol and unique molecular identifiers. TCRdb processed the 3' RACE reads anew with MiXCR; each CDR3 protein has one entry. Of about 89,000 distinct CDR3 sequences in the sample, 6.9% were seen once. Material: CD45RA+ CD4+ T cells from PBMCs, pooled from several time points, obtained from a donor given antiretroviral therapy, either interrupted or continuous. Subset of the sample: naive CD4+ CD45RA+ CD45RO- T cells. The receptors come from a pool of human donors with HIV.

This clonotype was seen many times. V and J are TRBV15 and TRBJ2-7; 7 bases are shared with TRBD2. CDR1 LNHNV and CDR2 YYDKDF come from the germline V gene (reference sequence). The CDR3 totals 13 residues. V gave up 4 bases and J gave up 5 bases; unmatched junction bases: 5. DNA of the CDR3: TGTGCCACCAGCACCGACCGGGAGGACGAGCAGTACTTC. Translated, it gives CATSTDREDEQYF.

This clonotype has a count of ten or more. The V call is TRBV5-1, the J call TRBJ1-1, with D possibly being TRBD1 (5 bases). Trimming left V 0 bases short and J 4 bases short, with 10 bases between. Germline V gene sequence: CDR1 SGHRS, CDR2 YFSETQ. The CDR3 sequence is 14 residues long. The CDR3: CASSLVGAGTEAFF. CDR3 DNA sequence: TGCGCCAGCAGCTTGGTTGGGGCGGGCACTGAAGCTTTCTTT.

The sample holds many counts of this clonotype. V usage is TRBV12-2 and J usage is TRBJ1-2. TRBV12-2 is a documented pseudogene. The CDR3 totals 15 residues. The CDR3 loop is CASRFCRLRGYGYTF. CDR3 DNA sequence: TGTGCAAGTCGCTTCTGCCGACTGCGAGGGTATGGCTACACCTTC.

This clonotype was picked up a small number of times. One end of the junction varies from germline; a read error may be responsible. The rearrangement uses TRBV3-1 and TRBJ1-3; D unresolved. The CDR3 consists of 15 residues. Germline V lookup: CDR1 LGHDT, CDR2 YNNKEL (reference sequence). The CDR3: CASSKTAGTGNTIYF. The CDR3 DNA sequence: TGCGCCAGCAGCAAGACTGCAGGAACTGGAAACACCATATATTTT.

The table lists this clonotype with many counts. CDR3 DNA sequence: TGCGCCAGCAGCTCGCCCCACCCGACGGAGCAGTACTTC. Translated: CASSSPHPTEQYF. The rearrangement joins TRBV5-1 to TRBJ2-7; D is unclear. Looked up from germline, CDR1 is SGHRS and CDR2 is YFSETQ. CDR3 length: 13 residues. Trimming removed 3 bases from V and 7 bases from J, with 14 bases in between.

The chain carries TRBV7-4 and TRBJ2-1, with TRBD2 matching 9 bases. V trimming: 4 bases; J trimming: 8 bases; junction bases outside the gene matches: 12. This CDR3 has 16 residues. The germline V gene has CDR1 SGHVT and CDR2 SQSDAQ. The CDR3 reads CASSSTRAGGKDEQFF. As DNA, the CDR3 is TGTGCCAGCAGCTCGACCCGAGCGGGGGGTAAGGATGAGCAGTTCTTC. Full variable domain (outside the CDR3, taken from reference TRBV7-4 and TRBJ2-1): GAGVSQSPRYKVAKRGRDVALRCDSISGHVTLYWYRQTLGQGSEVLTYSQSDAQRDKSGRPSGRFSAERPERSVSTLKIQRTEQGDSAVYLCASSSTRAGGKDEQFFGPGTRLTVL.

This clonotype was counted at least ten times. The chain carries TRBV4-2 and TRBJ2-5, with 11 bases that match TRBD2. CDR3 length equals 14 residues. Trimming took 4 bases from V and 4 from J; bases not matched to a gene: 2. Germline lookup yields CDR1 LGHNA and CDR2 YNFKEQ. DNA for the CDR3: TGTGCCAGCAGCCGCGGGACTAGCGGAGAGACCCAGTACTTC. This codes for CASSRGTSGETQYF.

This clonotype has a count of ten or more. This sequence joins TRBV12-3 or TRBV12-4 and TRBJ1-6; 7 bases are shared with TRBD1. With V trimmed by 5 bases and J by 10 bases, 8 bases remained unmatched. The CDR3 runs to 14 residues. CDR3 in DNA: TGTGCCAGCAGTGGAACAGGGGATTCCTCACCCCTCCACTTT. Translating it yields CASSGTGDSSPLHF.

This clonotype was seen many times. The genes are TRBV7-2 and TRBJ1-5, with D possibly being TRBD1 (5 bases). V lost 1 base to trimming and J lost 6 bases, with 10 bases between them. The CDR3 is 14 residues long. Looked up from germline, CDR1 is SGHTA and CDR2 is FQGNSA. The CDR3 nucleotides are TGTGCCAGCAGCTTAGGCGGGGGGAGTCAGCCCCAGCATTTT. Amino acids: CASSLGGGSQPQHF.

This clonotype was seen more than once but under ten times. The chain links TRBV12-3 or TRBV12-4 to TRBJ2-1; 8 nucleotides line up with TRBD2. J was trimmed by 8 bases and V by 5 bases; bases with no gene match: 14. The CDR3 sequence is 16 residues long. CDR3 amino acids: CASSRPIRTSNDEQFF. As DNA, the CDR3 is TGTGCCAGCAGTCGCCCGATTAGGACTAGCAACGATGAGCAGTTCTTC.

This clonotype was recorded many times. The chain employs TRBV12-3 or TRBV12-4 and TRBJ1-3; D remains ambiguous. V lost 7 bases and J 0 bases, leaving 16 bases between the germline ends. The CDR3 consists of 16 residues. The CDR3: CASNLRTASSGNTIYF. CDR3 DNA sequence: TGTGCCAGCAATCTCAGGACGGCGAGCTCTGGAAACACCATATATTTT.

This clonotype was recorded at least ten times. The chain joins TRBV10-3 to TRBJ2-4; TRBD1 agrees at 8 bases. Germline CDR1 and CDR2: ENHRY and SYGVKD. V was pared by 4 bases and J by 9 bases, with 5 bases of the junction left unmatched. CDR3 length: 13 amino acids. The CDR3 sequence: CAISGTGTGIQYF. CDR3 in DNA: TGTGCCATCAGTGGGACAGGGACGGGCATTCAGTACTTC.

Many counts were recorded for this clonotype. The chain links TRBV5-1 to TRBJ2-1; 8 bases map to TRBD1. V dropped 1 base and J dropped 6; count of bases not matched to a gene: 6. The CDR3 sequence is 15 residues long. The germline gives CDR1 SGHRS, CDR2 YFSETQ. The CDR3 DNA reads TGCGCCAGCAGCTTGTTCGGGACAGGAGTCAATGAGCAGTTCTTC. It encodes CASSLFGTGVNEQFF.

This clonotype has ten or more counts. The chain employs TRBV7-7 and TRBJ2-3; possibly TRBD2 for D (7 bases). In germline, CDR1 is SSHAT, CDR2 FNYEAQ (reference sequence). V lost 4 bases to trimming and J lost 1 base, with 12 bases between them. The CDR3 loop spans 15 amino acids. The CDR3 bases are TGTGCCAGCAGCTCTGGGGGGGCCGGCACAGATACGCAGTATTTT. This encodes CASSSGGAGTDTQYF.

This clonotype was seen ten or more times. The chain combines TRBV15 with TRBJ1-6, with TRBD1 identical over 7 bases. The J segment lost 10 bases and the V segment lost 8 bases, leaving 5 bases of the junction unmatched. CDR3 length equals 12 residues. CDR1 LNHNV and CDR2 YYDKDF come from the germline V gene (reference sequence). CDR3 residues: CATSHRGSPLHF. The CDR3 coding sequence is TGTGCCACCTCTCACAGGGGATCACCCCTCCACTTT.

This clonotype was detected many times. The V and J genes are TRBV18 and TRBJ1-1; D not certain. Per the germline V gene, CDR1 is KGHSH and CDR2 is LQKENI. Trimming pared 1 base from V and 2 bases from J, leaving 2 bases between. The CDR3 has 12 residues. Here the CDR3 reads CASSPRNTEAFF. In DNA form, the CDR3 reads TGTGCCAGCTCACCACGTAACACTGAAGCTTTCTTT.

This clonotype was counted at least ten times. The J gene is TRBJ1-5, the V gene TRBV6-4; D perhaps matches TRBD1 (6 bases). CDR3 size: 14 residues. From germline, CDR1 is MRHNA and CDR2 SNTAGT. Deletions cut 4 bases from V and 3 bases from J, with 10 bases between. The DNA for the CDR3 is TGTGCCAGCAGTGGACAGGCCTTCAATCAGCCCCAGCATTTT. Translating it yields CASSGQAFNQPQHF.

In regard to this clonotype: A much larger clone sits a single nucleotide away, making a read error possible. The chain has TRBV29-1 and TRBJ2-7, with TRBD1 as a possible D gene (5 bases). Germline CDR1 and CDR2: SQVTM and ANQGSEA. The ends were cut back, 4 bases at V and 2 bases at J, with 12 bases in the middle. This CDR3 contains 13 residues. CDR3 nucleotides: TGCAGCGTTGTAGGGGCATTTGCCTACGAGCAGTACTTC. It encodes CSVVGAFAYEQYF.

About this clonotype itself: Germline is not matched at one junction end, which may reflect a read error. The chain has TRBV28 and TRBJ2-1, with a tentative D call TRBD2 (5 bases). This CDR3 is 15 amino acids long. CDR1 and CDR2 from the germline V gene are MDHEN and SYDVKM. CDR3 sequence (DNA): TGTGCTAGCAGTCACGACTGGGAGAACTATGCTGAGCAGTTCTTC. Translated, it gives CASSHDWENYAEQFF.

This clonotype occurred many times. This chain uses TRBV15 with TRBJ1-1, with unresolved D. CDR1 is LNHNV and CDR2 is YYDKDF in the germline V gene (reference sequence). V was shortened by 3 bases and J by 2 bases, with 10 bases between the two germline ends. The CDR3 covers 14 residues. For the CDR3, the DNA is TGTGCCACCAGCAGCCGGGATCAAAACACTGAAGCTTTCTTT. Translating gives CATSSRDQNTEAFF.

Only a few counts were recorded for this clonotype. The rearrangement links TRBV6-9 to TRBJ2-1; 8 positions match TRBD2. The length of the CDR3 is 14 residues. The ends lost 7 bases at V and 7 bases at J; junction bases unmatched: 9. Germline assignment: CDR1 MNHGY and CDR2 SVAAGI. DNA for the CDR3: TGTGCCAGCAAGTTCGCGACTAGCGTTAATGAGCAGTTCTTC. Residues: CASKFATSVNEQFF.

This chain connects TRBV5-1 to TRBJ2-7; tentatively, D is TRBD1 or TRBD2 (6 bases each). Trimming pared 4 bases from V and 6 bases from J, leaving 20 bases between. This CDR3 is built from 15 residues. CDR1 is SGHRS, CDR2 YFSETQ, per germline. The CDR3 DNA sequence: TGCGCCAGCAGCCTGGAAGGGGGGAGCAGTTCCGAGCAGTACTTC. Encoded protein: CASSLEGGSSSEQYF.